Below are 12 T cell receptor beta chains sequenced from a single sample in a study of tumor-infiltrating lymphocytes in primary liver carcinoma. It was unsorted whole blood that yielded blood RNA, and germline DNA was also extracted. The template, approximately 500 ng total RNA, yielded TCR beta cDNA made with a constant-region primer. Modified slightly, ARM-PCR produced TCR beta libraries over three nested multiplex PCR rounds. The two initial PCR rounds, roughly 10 cycles each, used TRBV1-TRBV30 forward and C-beta reverse primers. MiXCR was run by TCRdb on the multiplex PCR reads, yielding one entry per CDR3 protein. In the table there are about 320,000 distinct CDR3 sequences, about 62% of which are singletons. Input material: peripheral blood. All receptors derive from a man aged 35 to 55 with primary liver carcinoma and hepatitis B virus infection.

This clonotype was recorded only once. One junction end does not reproduce the germline sequence, and a read error may be involved. The rearrangement joins TRBV11-2 to TRBJ1-6; 7 nucleotides align to TRBD1. The germline CDR1 and CDR2 sequences are SGHAT and FQNNGV. The CDR3 is 15 residues long. As DNA, the CDR3 is TGTGCCAGCAGCCGAACAGGGGTGGATAGTTCACCCATCCACTTT. Translated: CASSRTGVDSSPIHF. Full variable domain (remainder filled in from reference TRBV11-2 and TRBJ1-6): EAGVAQSPRYKIIEKRQSVAFWCNPISGHATLYWYQQILGQGPKLLIQFQNNGVVDDSQLPKDRFSAERLKGVDSTLKIQPAKLEDSAVYLCASSRTGVDSSPIHFGNGTRLTVT.

In this sample, this clonotype turned up a few times. The chain joins TRBV5-1 to TRBJ2-5; tentatively, D is TRBD2 (7 bases). CDR1 SGHRS and CDR2 YFSETQ come from the germline V gene. Trimming cost V 3 bases and J 4 bases, with 13 bases left between them. The CDR3 has 14 amino acids. CDR3 bases: TGCGCCAGCAGCTCCTCCGGGGGGCCAGAGACCCAGTACTTC. It codes for CASSSSGGPETQYF. The whole variable domain, remainder taken from reference TRBV5-1 and TRBJ2-5, is KAGVTQTPRYLIKTRGQQVTLSCSPISGHRSVSWYQQTPGQGLQFLFEYFSETQRNKGNFPGRFSGRQFSNSRSEMNVSTLELGDSALYLCASSSSGGPETQYFGPGTRLLVL.

This clonotype was recorded at least ten times. V gene TRBV6-1 combines with J gene TRBJ2-2; D unclear. Trimming took off 1 base at V and 3 bases at J, with 9 bases between the two ends. The CDR3 covers 15 residues. The germline gives CDR1 MNHNS, CDR2 SASEGT. In DNA form, the CDR3 reads TGTGCCAGCAGTGAAGAGAGGAGTTACACCGGGGAGCTGTTTTTT. Protein product: CASSEERSYTGELFF.

As to this clonotype: A much larger clone is a single base away; this may be a read error. Since no conserved phenylalanine or tryptophan closes the CDR3, a read error is the likely cause. The chain combines TRBV29-1 with TRBJ2-5; TRBD2 matches at 7 bases. From germline, CDR1 is SQVTM and CDR2 ANQGSEA. Trimming removed 3 bases from V and 7 bases from J; junction bases left unmatched: 17. This CDR3 spans 16 amino acids. The CDR3: CSVDGLDNNLRWTQYS. The DNA for the CDR3 is TGCAGCGTTGATGGACTAGATAATAATCTAAGATGGACCCAGTACTCC.

To note about this clonotype: A much larger clone sits a single nucleotide away, making a read error possible. J is TRBJ2-1 and V is TRBV6-5; D ambiguous. Germline V gives CDR1 MNHEY, CDR2 SVGAGI. The CDR3 extends over 12 amino acids. CDR3 coding DNA: TGTGCCAGCAGTGCGGACCTAAATGGGCAGTTCTTC. Protein: CASSADLNGQFF.

In the case of this clonotype: This may be a read error, as it is one base from a much larger clone. This rearrangement joins TRBV6-1 to TRBJ1-5; D is possibly TRBD1 (5 bases). Germline V gene lookup returns CDR1 MNHNS and CDR2 SASEGT. The CDR3 runs 13 residues. The CDR3: CAISVYGGRPQHF. The CDR3 region has the DNA TGTGCCATCAGTGTTTATGGGGGTCGGCCCCAGCATTTT.

V and J are TRBV25-1 and TRBJ1-1; D uncertain. The germline V gene encodes CDR1 MGHDK and CDR2 SYGVNS. The V end lost 8 bases, the J end lost 0 bases, and 16 bases lay between the germline ends. The CDR3 loop spans 15 amino acids. CDR3: CASRVDFRMNTEAFF. DNA for the CDR3: TGTGCCAGCCGAGTCGATTTCCGGATGAACACTGAAGCTTTCTTT.

A remark on this clonotype: A much larger clone is a single base away; this may be a read error. J is TRBJ1-6 and V is TRBV4-1; a weak D match, TRBD1 (5 bases). This CDR3 has 18 amino acids. CDR1 MGHRA and CDR2 YSYEKL come from the germline V gene. CDR3: CASSQGDLRSSYNPPLHF. The CDR3 region has the DNA TGCGCCAGCAGCCAAGGGGACCTCCGGAGCTCCTATAATCCACCCCTCCACTTT.

Details on this clonotype: One base away lies a much larger clone, so this may be a sequencing read error. The chain carries TRBV4-3 and TRBJ2-2, with a weak D call TRBD2 (7 bases). Germline assignment: CDR1 LGHNA and CDR2 YSLEER. This CDR3 has 17 amino acids. The CDR3 is CVSSQDNRGGNTGELFF. The CDR3 nucleotides are TGCGTCAGCAGCCAAGATAATAGGGGGGGGAACACCGGGGAGCTGTTTTTT.

Points on this clonotype: A read error is likely, as this CDR3 ends without the conserved phenylalanine or tryptophan. The rearrangement links TRBV11-3 to TRBJ2-5, with 11 bases fitting TRBD2. CDR3 length: 15 residues. Germline V gene data show CDR1 as SGHNT and CDR2 as YENEEA. The DNA of the CDR3 is TGTGCCAGCAGCACGGGACTAGCGGTCCAACAGACCCAGTACCTC. Its translation is CASSTGLAVQQTQYL.

For this clonotype: This could be a read error, since a much larger clone is one nucleotide away. V usage is TRBV10-3 and J usage is TRBJ2-1; D may match TRBD1 or TRBD2 (6 bases each). This CDR3 is 13 amino acids long. Germline assignment: CDR1 ENHRY and CDR2 SYGVKD. As DNA, the CDR3 is TGTGCCATCGGACGGGGGCAGGGCAATGAGCACTTCTTC. This encodes CAIGRGQGNEHFF.

This clonotype was picked up many times. The chain employs TRBV6-1 and TRBJ2-1; 8 nucleotides match TRBD1. The CDR3 length is 13 residues. Germline lookup yields CDR1 MNHNS and CDR2 SASEGT. V was pared by 10 bases and J by 7 bases, with 9 bases of the junction left unmatched. Here the CDR3 DNA reads TGTGCCACCGACAGGGGATGGGGGAATGAGCAGTTCTTC. Its protein is CATDRGWGNEQFF.